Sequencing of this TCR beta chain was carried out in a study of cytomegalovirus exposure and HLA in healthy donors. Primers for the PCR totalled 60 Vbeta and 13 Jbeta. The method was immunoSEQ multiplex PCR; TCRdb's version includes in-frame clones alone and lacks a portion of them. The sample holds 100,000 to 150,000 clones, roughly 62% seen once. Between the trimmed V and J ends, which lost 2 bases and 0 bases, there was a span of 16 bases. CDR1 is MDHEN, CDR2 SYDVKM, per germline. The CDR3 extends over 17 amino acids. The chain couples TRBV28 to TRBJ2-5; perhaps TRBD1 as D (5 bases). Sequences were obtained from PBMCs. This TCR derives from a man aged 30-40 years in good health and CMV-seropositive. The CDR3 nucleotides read TGTGCCAGCAGTTTAGGAGTTAAGGGGCGGAACCAAGAGACCCAGTACTTC. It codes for CASSLGVKGRNQETQYF.